These 31 T cell receptor beta chains originate from one sample sequenced in a study of blood T cell repertoires in COVID-19. Clones were sequenced by immunoSEQ multiplex PCR, and TCRdb holds only the in-frame ones, with some missing. The sample shows about 200,000 clones, over 80% of them seen only once. The material sequenced was PBMCs or T cells enriched from blood (not recorded which). The origin of the receptors is a man aged 25 to 40 who had recovered from COVID-19.

The chain uses TRBV7-5 and TRBJ2-7; TRBD1 was called by the table and not checked on the DNA. TRBV7-5 is shown as a pseudogene. This CDR3 is 15 amino acids long. DNA for the CDR3: TGTGCCAGAAGCTTACTAGCAGGGGGATTCTACGAGCAGTACTTC. Its translation is CARSLLAGGFYEQYF.

The rearrangement uses TRBV4-3 and TRBJ1-4; D might be TRBD1 (6 bases). Trimming removed 0 bases from V and 5 bases from J, with 10 bases in between. This CDR3 has 15 residues. In germline, CDR1 is LGHNA, CDR2 YSLEER. The CDR3 DNA reads TGCGCCAGCAGCCAAGAAGGGGGTTGGAATGAAAAACTGTTTTTT. It specifies CASSQEGGWNEKLFF.

This sequence joins TRBV4-3 and TRBJ2-7, with TRBD2 matching 8 bases. Germline V CDR1 and CDR2: LGHNA, YSLEER. V was clipped by 0 bases and J by 4 bases; unmatched bases: 8. The CDR3 runs 16 residues. This chain's CDR3 is CASSQDQNSGIYEQYF. The DNA for the CDR3 is TGCGCCAGCAGCCAAGATCAGAATAGCGGGATTTACGAGCAGTACTTC.

This clone was detected only once. The chain employs TRBV3-1 (or the pseudogene TRBV3-2) and TRBJ1-1; D not certain. V lost 0 bases to trimming and J lost 7 bases, with 9 bases between them. The germline gives CDR1 LGHDT, CDR2 YNNKEL (reference sequence). The CDR3 is 13 residues long. CDR3 sequence: CASSQDWQVEAFF. CDR3 DNA sequence: TGTGCCAGCAGCCAAGATTGGCAGGTTGAAGCTTTCTTT.

The gene calls are TRBV4-1 and TRBJ2-1; TRBD2 matches 10 bases. Germline CDR1 reads MGHRA; CDR2 reads YSYEKL. The junction had 4 bases not matched to a gene; V was cut back by 1 base and J by 7 bases. This CDR3 is built from 15 residues. The CDR3 reads CASSQGASGRNEQFF. The CDR3 nucleotides are TGCGCCAGCAGCCAAGGGGCTAGCGGGAGAAATGAGCAGTTCTTC.

CDR3 residues: CASSQVRVTTDTQYF. Here the CDR3 DNA reads TGCGCCAGCAGCCAAGTGAGGGTAACGACAGATACGCAGTATTTT. The chain uses TRBV4-3 and TRBJ2-3; tentative D call: TRBD2 (5 bases). V shed 1 base and J shed 3 bases, with 11 bases lying between them. The length of the CDR3 is 15 residues. Germline V lookup: CDR1 LGHNA, CDR2 YSLEER.

The genes are TRBV7-2 and TRBJ1-1; D is undetermined. CDR1 SGHTA and CDR2 FQGNSA come from the germline V gene. With 0 bases removed from V and 4 bases from J, the gap between germline ends came to 12 bases. The CDR3 runs to 15 residues. CDR3 in DNA: TGTGCCAGCAGCTTAGCGACGGGGAGGGCCACTGAAGCTTTCTTT. This codes for CASSLATGRATEAFF.

The chain combines TRBV18 with TRBJ1-6; maybe TRBD1 (5 bases). The V gene lost 3 bases and the J gene lost 6 bases, with 12 bases spanning the gap. CDR3 length equals 15 residues. Germline V gives CDR1 KGHSH, CDR2 LQKENI. The CDR3 region is CASSPVDSLNSPLHF. DNA of the CDR3: TGTGCCAGCTCACCCGTAGACAGCCTTAATTCACCCCTCCACTTT.

This sequence joins TRBV30 and TRBJ2-2, with a possible D match to TRBD1 (6 bases). CDR1 is GTSNPN and CDR2 is SVGIG in the germline V gene (reference sequence). This CDR3 has 14 amino acids. Between the trimmed V and J ends, which lost 1 base and 1 base, there was a span of 7 bases. Here the CDR3 reads CAWSGGQNTGELFF. CDR3 coding DNA: TGTGCCTGGAGTGGGGGACAGAACACCGGGGAGCTGTTTTTT.

This clone has only a few counts. The chain joins TRBV3-1 (or the pseudogene TRBV3-2) to TRBJ2-1, with a tentative D call TRBD2 (6 bases). Germline V lookup: CDR1 LGHDT, CDR2 YNNKEL (reference sequence). This CDR3 is 17 amino acids long. The V end lost 1 base, the J end lost 0 bases, and 13 bases lay between the germline ends. The CDR3 loop reads CASSQVASDSSYNEQFF. CDR3 DNA sequence: TGTGCCAGCAGCCAAGTTGCTAGCGACAGCTCCTACAATGAGCAGTTCTTC.

The chain carries TRBV4-3 and TRBJ1-4; 7 bases agree with TRBD1. V was pared by 4 bases and J by 8 bases, with 10 bases of the junction left unmatched. The CDR3 sequence is 15 residues long. Germline CDR1 LGHNA, CDR2 YSLEER. The CDR3 DNA reads TGCGCCAGCAGCCCCGGAGACAGGGACCACGAAAAACTGTTTTTT. Its protein product is CASSPGDRDHEKLFF.

The CDR3 nucleotides are TGTGCCAGCAGGTACAGGGGACCCAATCAGCCCCAGCATTTT. Protein product: CASRYRGPNQPQHF. J is TRBJ1-5 and V is TRBV2; the match to TRBD1 covers 7 bases. V lost 6 bases and J lost 3; bases outside the gene matches: 5. There are 14 residues in the CDR3. The germline gives CDR1 SNHLY, CDR2 FYNNEI. Full variable domain (rest looked up from reference TRBV2 and TRBJ1-5): EPEVTQTPSHQVTQMGQEVILRCVPISNHLYFYWYRQILGQKVEFLVSFYNNEISEKSEIFDDQFSVERPDGSNFTLKIRSTKLEDSAMYFCASRYRGPNQPQHFGDGTRLSIL.

The chain recombines TRBV19 with TRBJ2-3, with D unresolved. Trimming stripped 5 bases from V and 0 bases from J, with 9 bases between. Germline V gene sequence: CDR1 LNHDA, CDR2 SQIVND (reference sequence). CDR3 length: 14 residues. The CDR3, as DNA: TGTGCCAGTAGTCCTATATCAAGCACAGATACGCAGTATTTT. It yields the protein CASSPISSTDTQYF. The complete variable domain, with remaining parts taken from reference TRBV19 and TRBJ2-3, reads DGGITQSPKYLFRKEGQNVTLSCEQNLNHDAMYWYRQDPGQGLRLIYYSQIVNDFQKGDIAEGYSVSREKKESFPLTVTSAQKNPTAFYLCASSPISSTDTQYFGPGTRLTVL.

This clone was picked up a small number of times. This chain joins TRBV12-3 or TRBV12-4 and TRBJ2-7; TRBD2 might be the D (6 bases). This CDR3 spans 13 amino acids. V gave up 3 bases and J gave up 2 bases, with 8 bases separating them. The CDR3 bases are TGTGCCAGCAGTTTGACTAGAACCTACGAGCAGTACTTC. It translates to CASSLTRTYEQYF.

The chain combines TRBV7-2 with TRBJ1-6, with D uncertain. V was cut by 5 bases and J by 9 bases, with 20 bases left in between. This CDR3 region has 16 residues. Germline V gene lookup returns CDR1 SGHTA and CDR2 FQGNSA. The CDR3 DNA reads TGTGCCAGCAGCCACCGACGTGGAGAGGGAGGTTCACCCCTCCACTTT. Its protein product is CASSHRRGEGGSPLHF.

This CDR3 reads CASSPRFYPGEAYEQYF. The CDR3 DNA is TGTGCCAGCTCACCACGTTTTTACCCCGGAGAGGCCTACGAGCAGTACTTC. The rearrangement uses TRBV18 and TRBJ2-7; no definite D call. Germline V CDR1 and CDR2: KGHSH, LQKENI. This CDR3 has 17 amino acids. With 1 base removed from V and 2 bases from J, the gap between germline ends came to 18 bases.

The chain couples TRBV7-9 to TRBJ1-4; 9 positions match TRBD1. Trimming took 3 bases from V and 7 from J; bases not matched to a gene: 3. The CDR3 has 14 amino acids. Germline CDR1 is SEHNR and CDR2 is FQNEAQ (reference sequence). DNA for the CDR3: TGTGCCAGCAGCTTCGGGACAGGGAGTGAAAAACTGTTTTTT. This gives the protein CASSFGTGSEKLFF.

This chain connects TRBV12-2 to TRBJ2-2; the table's D call TRBD2 went unverified against the DNA. TRBV12-2 is a pseudogene locus. CDR3 length equals 15 residues. The CDR3 here is CASRLGGRVAGELFF. CDR3 bases: TGTGCAAGTCGCTTAGGAGGAAGAGTAGCCGGGGAGCTGTTTTTT.

The rearrangement links TRBV5-1 to TRBJ1-3; the match to TRBD1 covers 9 bases. Germline V CDR1 and CDR2: SGHRS, YFSETQ. The CDR3 is 16 residues long. Trimming cost V 1 base and J 2 bases; bases outside gene matches: 4. CDR3 region: CASSLRQGEPGNTIYF. The CDR3 DNA sequence: TGCGCCAGCAGCTTGCGACAGGGGGAGCCTGGAAACACCATATATTTT.

The chain has TRBV24-1 and TRBJ1-6, with 7 bases identical to TRBD1. Looked up from germline, CDR1 is KGHDR and CDR2 is SFDVKD. The V gene end was trimmed by 3 bases and the J gene end by 7 bases; junction bases not matched to a gene: 8. This CDR3 comprises 16 residues. The CDR3 region is CATSDPRQGTNSPLHF. As DNA, the CDR3 is TGTGCCACCAGTGATCCCCGACAGGGTACGAATTCACCCCTCCACTTT.

The CDR3, as DNA: TGTGCCAGCAGTGACCCCGGGACAGCCACCGGGGAGCTGTTTTTT. Amino acid sequence: CASSDPGTATGELFF. This chain uses TRBV6-4 with TRBJ2-2, with TRBD1 identical over 7 bases. This CDR3 contains 15 residues. Unmatched junction bases numbered 4, after V lost 2 bases and J lost 4 bases. Germline CDR1 and CDR2: MRHNA and SNTAGT.

Details on this clone: This specimen includes other DNA sequences encoding the same CDR3. The chain employs TRBV9 and TRBJ2-2, with D perhaps TRBD2 (6 bases). The CDR3 spans 16 residues. Germline CDR1 SGDLS, CDR2 YYNGEE. Between the trimmed V and J ends, which lost 0 bases and 0 bases, there was a span of 9 bases. The CDR3: CASSVGGGTNTGELFF. The CDR3 nucleotides read TGTGCCAGCAGCGTAGGAGGCGGGACGAACACCGGGGAGCTGTTTTTT.

The rearrangement joins TRBV11-2 to TRBJ2-4; 10 nucleotides line up with TRBD2. The CDR3 loop spans 14 amino acids. Germline V gives CDR1 SGHAT, CDR2 FQNNGV. The V segment lost 0 bases and the J segment 14 bases; nucleotides outside the gene matches: 7. The CDR3 DNA follows: TGTGCCAGCAGCTTAGATCGGCTAGCGGGGGTTGAGTACTTC. Translated, it gives CASSLDRLAGVEYF.

For the CDR3, the DNA is TGTGCCAGCAGTTTATCGGGGGGACTGAGTGGCTACACCTTC. Residues: CASSLSGGLSGYTF. The V call is TRBV27, the J call TRBJ1-2, with D possibly TRBD1 on 5 matching bases. The germline gives CDR1 MNHEY, CDR2 SMNVEV (reference sequence). CDR3 length equals 14 residues. V lost 0 bases and J 7 bases, leaving 12 bases between the germline ends.

The J gene is TRBJ2-6, the V gene TRBV15; possible D gene TRBD2, 5 bases. The V gene lost 0 bases and the J gene lost 4 bases, with 16 bases spanning the gap. The CDR3 is made up of 18 amino acids. Germline CDR1 is LNHNV and CDR2 is YYDKDF (reference sequence). The chain's CDR3 is CATSRDRRGTEGANVLTF. CDR3 nucleotide sequence: TGTGCCACCAGCAGAGATCGACGGGGAACAGAAGGGGCCAACGTCCTGACTTTC.

The chain combines TRBV4-1 with TRBJ2-3; D might be TRBD2 (6 bases). The CDR3 runs to 15 residues. CDR1 and CDR2 (germline): MGHRA, YSYEKL. Trimming pared 4 bases from V and 1 base from J, leaving 12 bases between. For the CDR3, the DNA is TGCGCCAGCAGCCTAGGGCCGGGGGGCACAGATACGCAGTATTTT. This gives the protein CASSLGPGGTDTQYF.

CDR3 in amino acids: CASSVDDISNEKLFF. The CDR3 DNA reads as TGTGCCAGCAGCGTAGACGACATTTCGAATGAAAAACTGTTTTTT. The V gene is TRBV9, the J gene TRBJ1-4; no clear D. This CDR3 has 15 residues. Per germline, CDR1 SGDLS and CDR2 YYNGEE. The V end was cut by 0 bases, the J end by 5 bases, with 11 bases between.

The chain links TRBV4-3 to TRBJ1-6; D remains ambiguous. The CDR3 is made up of 16 amino acids. V lost 5 bases and J lost 0, with 11 bases in between. The germline CDR1 and CDR2 sequences are LGHNA and YSLEER. The CDR3 nucleotides are TGCGCCAGCAGCACCGGGTCAAGCTCCTATAATTCACCCCTCCACTTT. Its translation is CASSTGSSSYNSPLHF.

J is TRBJ1-5 and V is TRBV29-1; 9 nucleotides agree with TRBD1. V was pared by 4 bases and J by 3 bases, with 10 bases of the junction left unmatched. Germline CDR1 SQVTM, CDR2 ANQGSEA. The CDR3 covers 16 residues. DNA for the CDR3: TGCAGCGTTGTAACAGGGGGCGCGGGTTACAATCAGCCCCAGCATTTT. Amino acid sequence: CSVVTGGAGYNQPQHF.

The CDR3 nucleotides read TGCGCCAGCAGCCGCACGACAGTCCTTAATGAAAAACTGTTTTTT. Amino acids: CASSRTTVLNEKLFF. This chain connects TRBV4-3 to TRBJ1-4; a weak D match, TRBD1 (5 bases). This CDR3 region has 15 residues. Germline values: CDR1 LGHNA, CDR2 YSLEER. Trimming removed 4 bases from V and 4 bases from J, with 13 bases in between.

The chain couples TRBV30 to TRBJ1-1; TRBD1 agrees at 9 bases. The CDR3 has 17 amino acids. CDR1 and CDR2 from the germline V gene are GTSNPN and SVGIG (reference sequence). The V segment lost 5 bases and the J segment 0 bases; nucleotides outside the gene matches: 13. CDR3 amino acids: CAWHPGVQGAMNTEAFF. In nucleotides, the CDR3 is TGTGCCTGGCACCCCGGAGTACAGGGGGCGATGAACACTGAAGCTTTCTTT.